The 28 T cell receptor beta chains below come from one sample, sequenced in a study of T-cell reconstitution after alpha-beta-depleted transplantation in children. Preparation of the TCRbeta library involved a method that used unique molecular identifiers. In TCRdb, the PCR reads were re-called with MiXCR into one record per CDR3 protein. The data show just over 950,000 distinct CDR3 sequences, around 30% seen once. Sequences were derived from PBMCs, mostly from graft donor cells, sampled 360 days after TCRalphabeta/CD19-depleted stem cell transplant. The receptors stem from a boy under two years old who had a stem cell transplant for SCID, so the T cells may come from the graft donor.

This clonotype was seen a few times. The chain couples TRBV9 to TRBJ2-3, with unresolved D. Looked up from germline, CDR1 is SGDLS and CDR2 is YYNGEE. The V gene lost 0 bases and the J gene lost 4 bases, with 3 bases spanning the gap. The CDR3 consists of 12 residues. CDR3 nucleotides: TGTGCCAGCAGCGTAGTATCAGATACGCAGTATTTT. It translates to CASSVVSDTQYF.

The J gene is TRBJ1-1, the V gene TRBV5-5; no clear D gene. CDR1 is SGHKS and CDR2 is YYEKEE in the germline V gene (reference sequence). The CDR3 runs to 14 residues. The germline V and J ends were trimmed by 5 bases and 0 bases, with 11 bases remaining between them. Written as DNA, the CDR3 is TGTGCCAGCAGACCCGAGGAGGTGAACACTGAAGCTTTCTTT. Its protein is CASRPEEVNTEAFF.

The rearrangement joins TRBV28 to TRBJ2-7; D is tentatively TRBD1 or TRBD2 (5 bases each). V gave up 3 bases and J gave up 0 bases, with 12 bases separating them. The CDR3 totals 15 residues. The germline CDR1 and CDR2 sequences are MDHEN and SYDVKM. The CDR3 loop reads CASSFEGRPSYEQYF. The CDR3 DNA reads TGTGCCAGCAGTTTTGAGGGGCGCCCCTCCTACGAGCAGTACTTC.

This clonotype showed up just a few times. This chain joins TRBV9 and TRBJ2-3, with D possibly being TRBD1 or TRBD2 (6 bases each). Germline V gene data show CDR1 as SGDLS and CDR2 as YYNGEE. V was pared by 4 bases and J by 6 bases, with 15 bases between. The CDR3 consists of 14 residues. The CDR3 DNA sequence: TGTGCCAGCAGCCCCCTTTCGGGGGCGGATACGCAGTATTTT. Protein: CASSPLSGADTQYF.

The sample holds a few counts of this clonotype. This chain joins TRBV29-1 and TRBJ1-3; a possible D gene is TRBD1 (6 bases). The V gene's germline CDR1 is SQVTM and CDR2 ANQGSEA. The CDR3 extends over 12 amino acids. V was clipped by 7 bases and J by 4 bases, with 11 bases between them. The CDR3 nucleotides read TGCAGCGCCTACAGGGCGGGAAACACCATATATTTT. It translates to CSAYRAGNTIYF. Full variable domain (outside the CDR3, taken from reference TRBV29-1 and TRBJ1-3): SAVISQKPSRDICQRGTSLTIQCQVDSQVTMMFWYRQQPGQSLTLIATANQGSEATYESGFVIDKFPISRPNLTFSTLTVSNMSPEDSSIYLCSAYRAGNTIYFGEGSWLTVV.

V is TRBV12-3 or TRBV12-4 and J is TRBJ1-6, with TRBD1 matching 9 bases. The CDR3 spans 17 residues. The ends lost 1 base at V and 7 bases at J; junction bases unmatched: 8. The CDR3 region has the DNA TGTGCCAGCAGTTTAGGGGGACAGGGAATGAGGAATTCACCCCTCCACTTT. Encoded protein: CASSLGGQGMRNSPLHF.

This clonotype was picked up a small number of times. The DNA of the CDR3 is TGCGCCAGCAGCCAACAACAGGGGACTAAGAATACGCAGTATTTT. Encoded protein: CASSQQQGTKNTQYF. The J gene is TRBJ2-3, the V gene TRBV4-3; TRBD1 or TRBD2 may be the D gene (7 bases each). V shed 2 bases and J shed 7 bases, with 16 bases lying between them. This CDR3 has 15 residues. Looked up from germline, CDR1 is LGHNA and CDR2 is YSLEER.

This clonotype occurred many times. V and J are TRBV12-3 or TRBV12-4 and TRBJ2-7; D call uncertain. Trimming stripped 6 bases from V and 3 bases from J, with 9 bases between. The CDR3 is made up of 12 amino acids. DNA for the CDR3: TGTGCCAGCAGCCCCGGTCGCTACGAGCAGTACTTC. It specifies CASSPGRYEQYF.

The chain uses TRBV6-2 or TRBV6-3 and TRBJ1-1; TRBD1 is a possible D gene (5 bases). V lost 2 bases, J lost 1 base, and 17 bases lay in between. The CDR3 totals 17 residues. CDR1 and CDR2 (germline): MNHEY, SVGEGT. CDR3 residues: CASSYGIRDSRNTEAFF. CDR3 coding DNA: TGTGCCAGCAGTTACGGTATCAGGGATTCCCGGAACACTGAAGCTTTCTTT.

This rearrangement joins TRBV3-1 to TRBJ1-1, with D possibly being TRBD1 (6 bases). From germline, CDR1 is LGHDT and CDR2 YNNKEL (reference sequence). V was trimmed by 6 bases and J by 3 bases, leaving 11 bases between them. The CDR3 sequence is 13 residues long. The CDR3 reads CASSPRGHTEAFF. The CDR3 DNA sequence: TGTGCCAGCAGTCCACGGGGGCACACTGAAGCTTTCTTT.

The genes are TRBV6-2 or TRBV6-3 and TRBJ2-1, with a weak D call TRBD2 (5 bases). This CDR3 has 15 residues. Per germline, CDR1 MNHEY and CDR2 SVGEGT. V was trimmed by 6 bases and J by 12 bases, leaving 24 bases between them. The CDR3 reads CASSDRALAVPAQFF. The CDR3 coding sequence is TGTGCCAGCAGCGACCGGGCCCTAGCCGTTCCTGCGCAGTTCTTC.

The chain has TRBV11-2 and TRBJ2-3; TRBD2 aligns across 7 bases. Germline-derived CDR1 and CDR2 are SGHAT and FQNNGV. Losses at the gene ends were 1 base for V and 5 bases for J; bases not matched to a gene: 3. The CDR3 has 14 residues. The CDR3 bases are TGTGCCAGCAGCTTAGTAGCGGGTCGAGATACGCAGTATTTT. Translating gives CASSLVAGRDTQYF.

This sequence joins TRBV12-3 or TRBV12-4 and TRBJ2-5, with a possible D match to TRBD1 (5 bases). Trimming removed 5 bases from V and 4 bases from J, with 20 bases in between. The CDR3 spans 16 residues. CDR3 sequence: CASSPPEAQGRETQYF. CDR3 DNA: TGTGCCAGCAGTCCCCCCGAAGCGCAGGGTCGAGAGACCCAGTACTTC.

V and J are TRBV15 and TRBJ2-3; D not certain. V shed 3 bases and J shed 4 bases, with 8 bases lying between them. The V gene's germline CDR1 is LNHNV and CDR2 YYDKDF (reference sequence). The CDR3 consists of 13 residues. The CDR3 DNA reads TGTGCCACCAGCAGGCCACTCGCAGATACGCAGTATTTT. Translating it yields CATSRPLADTQYF.

This chain links TRBV5-1 with TRBJ2-2; D possibly corresponds to TRBD2 (6 bases). Trimming shortened V by 5 bases and J by 3 bases, and 17 bases separated the two germline ends. The length of the CDR3 is 16 residues. The germline CDR1 and CDR2 sequences are SGHRS and YFSETQ. In DNA form, the CDR3 reads TGCGCCAGCAGTGTGCGGGACCGAAAGGACACCGGGGAGCTGTTTTTT. Translated: CASSVRDRKDTGELFF.

There are a few counts of this clonotype. The chain joins TRBV4-2 to TRBJ2-2, with 9 positions matching TRBD2. The CDR3 has 18 amino acids. V shed 0 bases, J shed 3 bases, and the junction held 8 bases outside the gene matches. Germline CDR1 LGHNA, CDR2 YNFKEQ. This CDR3 reads CASSQDLASGVYTGELFF. CDR3 nucleotides: TGTGCCAGCAGCCAAGATCTAGCTAGCGGGGTGTACACCGGGGAGCTGTTTTTT.

There are a few counts of this clonotype. V usage is TRBV15 and J usage is TRBJ2-2, with D maybe TRBD2 (5 bases). The germline gives CDR1 LNHNV, CDR2 YYDKDF (reference sequence). The CDR3 extends over 14 amino acids. Between the trimmed V and J ends, which lost 5 bases and 3 bases, there was a span of 10 bases. Here the CDR3 reads CATSPDGDTGELFF. The CDR3 bases are TGTGCCACCAGCCCAGACGGGGACACCGGGGAGCTGTTTTTT.

This clonotype is a singleton in its sample. J is TRBJ2-1 and V is TRBV24-1; D is possibly TRBD1 (6 bases). The CDR3 is made up of 14 amino acids. The ends were cut back, 6 bases at V and 4 bases at J, with 12 bases in the middle. Germline V gene data show CDR1 as KGHDR and CDR2 as SFDVKD. Here the CDR3 reads CATSSGTRYNEQFF. The CDR3 nucleotides read TGTGCCACCAGTTCCGGGACACGATACAATGAGCAGTTCTTC.

The chain combines TRBV6-5 with TRBJ1-5; D gene unclear. V lost 4 bases to trimming and J lost 3 bases, with 10 bases between them. This CDR3 comprises 14 residues. CDR1 is MNHEY, CDR2 SVGAGI, per germline. The CDR3 nucleotides read TGTGCCAGCAGTTGGAATTCCCCCAATCAGCCCCAGCATTTT. It encodes CASSWNSPNQPQHF.

This clonotype has more than one count but fewer than ten. V is TRBV15 and J is TRBJ2-1, with no clear D. CDR1 is LNHNV, CDR2 YYDKDF, per germline (reference sequence). The CDR3 consists of 13 residues. V lost 0 bases and J 6 bases, leaving 6 bases between the germline ends. Here the CDR3 DNA reads TGTGCCACCAGCAGAGAACGACTCAATGAGCAGTTCTTC. It yields the protein CATSRERLNEQFF.

This clonotype was observed a handful of times. The V gene is TRBV4-1, the J gene TRBJ1-5; D is unresolved. The length of the CDR3 is 15 residues. Germline values: CDR1 MGHRA, CDR2 YSYEKL. Deletions cut 3 bases from V and 4 bases from J, with 13 bases between. CDR3 protein: CASSQTPMRNQPQHF. The CDR3 DNA follows: TGCGCCAGCAGCCAGACCCCGATGAGGAATCAGCCCCAGCATTTT.

This chain links TRBV6-5 with TRBJ1-1; a possible D gene is TRBD1 (6 bases). Germline V CDR1 and CDR2: MNHEY, SVGAGI. V lost 2 bases and J lost 4, with 8 bases in between. This CDR3 has 13 residues. CDR3 sequence (DNA): TGTGCCAGCAGTTACACCAGGGGCACTGAAGCTTTCTTT. As protein: CASSYTRGTEAFF.

This clonotype was observed a few times. The J gene is TRBJ2-1, the V gene TRBV5-1; 10 nucleotides align to TRBD2. J gave up 10 bases and V 0 bases, and 16 bases lay outside the gene matches. Germline assignment: CDR1 SGHRS and CDR2 YFSETQ. CDR3 length equals 18 residues. In DNA form, the CDR3 reads TGCGCCAGCAGCTTGGGAAGGCTAAAAGCGGGGGGGCCGGGGGAGCAGTTCTTC. The encoded protein is CASSLGRLKAGGPGEQFF.

This clonotype was seen only a few times. This chain links TRBV20-1 with TRBJ2-1; D gene uncertain. The CDR3 extends over 14 amino acids. Germline V gives CDR1 DFQATT, CDR2 SNEGSKA (reference sequence). Trimming pared 3 bases from V and 8 bases from J, leaving 17 bases between. The CDR3 DNA reads as TGCAGTGCTAGGTCGGGTAAAGGCCCTCATGAGCAGTTCTTC. Amino acids: CSARSGKGPHEQFF.

The chain employs TRBV12-3 or TRBV12-4 and TRBJ2-4; D is unclear. Trimming removed 5 bases from V and 7 bases from J, with 15 bases in between. This CDR3 is built from 14 residues. CDR3: CASSPSRLSNIQYF. The DNA of the CDR3 is TGTGCCAGCAGTCCCTCCCGCCTTAGTAACATTCAGTACTTC.

This clonotype turned up a few times. The V gene is TRBV25-1, the J gene TRBJ1-3, with D unclear. Trimming pared 5 bases from V and 0 bases from J, leaving 8 bases between. The CDR3 sequence is 14 residues long. Germline assignment: CDR1 MGHDK and CDR2 SYGVNS. The CDR3 DNA follows: TGTGCCAGCAGTCGGGGATTCTCTGGAAACACCATATATTTT. It translates to CASSRGFSGNTIYF.

The V and J genes are TRBV5-1 and TRBJ2-5, with 16 positions matching TRBD2. Trimming at V came to 4 bases and at J to 0 bases, leaving 9 bases not matched to a gene. Germline loops: CDR1 SGHRS, CDR2 YFSETQ. The length of the CDR3 is 19 residues. The CDR3 reads CASSRGTSGGVMYQETQYF. CDR3 coding DNA: TGCGCCAGCAGCCGAGGGACTAGCGGGGGGGTTATGTACCAAGAGACCCAGTACTTC.

The CDR3 nucleotides read TGTGCCAGCAACCTCCTAGGACCAACCTACGAGCAGTACTTC. Amino acid sequence: CASNLLGPTYEQYF. The V gene is TRBV12-3 or TRBV12-4, the J gene TRBJ2-7; D not certain. V gave up 7 bases and J gave up 2 bases, with 15 bases separating them. The CDR3 extends over 14 amino acids.